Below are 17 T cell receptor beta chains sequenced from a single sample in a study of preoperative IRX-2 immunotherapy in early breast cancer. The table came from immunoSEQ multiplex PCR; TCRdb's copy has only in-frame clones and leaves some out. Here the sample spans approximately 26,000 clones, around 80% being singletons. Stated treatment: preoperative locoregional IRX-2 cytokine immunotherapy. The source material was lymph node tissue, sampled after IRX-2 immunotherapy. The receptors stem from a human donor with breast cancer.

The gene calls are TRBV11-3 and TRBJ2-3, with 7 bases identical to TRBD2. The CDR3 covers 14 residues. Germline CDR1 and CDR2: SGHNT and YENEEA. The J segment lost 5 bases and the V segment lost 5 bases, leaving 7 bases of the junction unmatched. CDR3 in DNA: TGTGCCAGCAGCCCCCGGGGGGATGGAGATACGCAGTATTTT. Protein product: CASSPRGDGDTQYF.

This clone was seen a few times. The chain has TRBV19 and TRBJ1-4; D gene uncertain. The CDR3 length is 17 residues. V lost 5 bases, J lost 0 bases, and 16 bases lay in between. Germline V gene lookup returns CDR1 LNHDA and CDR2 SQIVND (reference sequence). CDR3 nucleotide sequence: TGTGCCAGTAGTCCCAGAGGGATCTCCGCAACTAATGAAAAACTGTTTTTT. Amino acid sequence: CASSPRGISATNEKLFF.

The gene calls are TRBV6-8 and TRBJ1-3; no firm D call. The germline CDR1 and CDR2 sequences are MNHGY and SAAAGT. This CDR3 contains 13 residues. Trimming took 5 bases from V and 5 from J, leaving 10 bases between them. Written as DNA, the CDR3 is TGTGCCAGCAGTCAGGACTCAAGAAACACCATATATTTT. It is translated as CASSQDSRNTIYF.

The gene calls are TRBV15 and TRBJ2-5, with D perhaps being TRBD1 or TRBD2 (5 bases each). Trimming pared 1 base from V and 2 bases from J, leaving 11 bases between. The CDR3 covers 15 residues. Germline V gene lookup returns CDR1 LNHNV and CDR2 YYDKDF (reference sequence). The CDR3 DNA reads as TGTGCCACCAGCAGAGCCCCGGGACGGCAAGAGACCCAGTACTTC. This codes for CATSRAPGRQETQYF.

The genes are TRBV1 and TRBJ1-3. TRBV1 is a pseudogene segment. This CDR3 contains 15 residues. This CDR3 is CASSQVKTLEGTIYF. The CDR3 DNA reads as TGCGCCAGCAGCCAAGTCAAGACCTTGGAGGGCACCATATATTTT.

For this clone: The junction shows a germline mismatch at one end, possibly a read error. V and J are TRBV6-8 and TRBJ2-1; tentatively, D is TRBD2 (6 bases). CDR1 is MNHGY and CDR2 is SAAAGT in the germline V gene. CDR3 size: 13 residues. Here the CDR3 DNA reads TGTGCTAGCAGTGCAAAAGGGGAGGATGAGCAGTTCTTC. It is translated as CASSAKGEDEQFF.

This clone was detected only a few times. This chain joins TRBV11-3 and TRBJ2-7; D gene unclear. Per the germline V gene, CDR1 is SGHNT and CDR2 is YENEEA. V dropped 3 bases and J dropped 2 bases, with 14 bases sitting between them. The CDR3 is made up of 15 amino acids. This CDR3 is CASSLAAALTYEQYF. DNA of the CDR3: TGTGCCAGCAGCTTGGCAGCAGCGCTTACCTACGAGCAGTACTTC.

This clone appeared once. CDR3 loop: CAWGVTDTQYF. CDR3 bases: TGTGCCTGGGGGGTCACAGATACGCAGTATTTT. The V call is TRBV30, the J call TRBJ2-3; D call uncertain. V was clipped by 5 bases and J by 2 bases, with 5 bases between them. This CDR3 is built from 11 residues. Germline CDR1 and CDR2: GTSNPN and SVGIG (reference sequence).

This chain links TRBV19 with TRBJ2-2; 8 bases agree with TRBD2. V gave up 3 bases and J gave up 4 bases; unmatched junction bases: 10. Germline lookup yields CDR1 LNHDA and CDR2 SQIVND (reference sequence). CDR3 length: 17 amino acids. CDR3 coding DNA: TGTGCCAGTAGTATTCTTCCCGGGAGGGGCGGCACCGGGGAGCTGTTTTTT. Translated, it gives CASSILPGRGGTGELFF.

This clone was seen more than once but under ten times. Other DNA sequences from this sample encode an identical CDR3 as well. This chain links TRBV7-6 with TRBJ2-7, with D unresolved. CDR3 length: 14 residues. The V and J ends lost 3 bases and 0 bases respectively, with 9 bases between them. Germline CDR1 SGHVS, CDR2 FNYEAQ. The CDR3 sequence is CASSLVRSSYEQYF. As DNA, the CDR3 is TGTGCCAGCAGCTTGGTGCGGAGCTCCTACGAGCAGTACTTC.

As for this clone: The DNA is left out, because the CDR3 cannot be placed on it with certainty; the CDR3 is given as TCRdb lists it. This chain's CDR3 is CASSFGRGSTDTQYF. The V gene is TRBV7-5, the J gene TRBJ2-3; TRBD2, the D gene given by the table, was not confirmed from the DNA. TRBV7-5 is a pseudogene locus. The CDR3 is 15 residues long, counting both termini.

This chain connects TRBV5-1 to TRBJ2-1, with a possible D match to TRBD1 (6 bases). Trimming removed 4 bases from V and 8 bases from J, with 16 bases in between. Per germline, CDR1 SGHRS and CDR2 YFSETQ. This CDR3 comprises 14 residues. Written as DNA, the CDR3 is TGCGCCAGCAGCCCGGGCCTTAAGGGGGATGAGCAGTTCTTC. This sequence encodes CASSPGLKGDEQFF.

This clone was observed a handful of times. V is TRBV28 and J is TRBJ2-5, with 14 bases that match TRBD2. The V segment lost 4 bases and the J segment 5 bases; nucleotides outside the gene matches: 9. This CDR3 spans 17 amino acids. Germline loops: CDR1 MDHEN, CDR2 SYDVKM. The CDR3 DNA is TGTGCCAGCAGTTCACCAGGACTAGCGGGAGGCGAGGAGACCCAGTACTTC. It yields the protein CASSSPGLAGGEETQYF.

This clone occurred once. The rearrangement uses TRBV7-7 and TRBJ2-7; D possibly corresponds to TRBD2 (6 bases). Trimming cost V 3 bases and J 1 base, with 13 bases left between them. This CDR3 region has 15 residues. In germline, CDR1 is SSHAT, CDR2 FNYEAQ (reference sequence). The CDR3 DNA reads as TGTGCCAGCAGCTTGATCGGGACTTTATCCTACGAGCAGTACTTC. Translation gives CASSLIGTLSYEQYF.

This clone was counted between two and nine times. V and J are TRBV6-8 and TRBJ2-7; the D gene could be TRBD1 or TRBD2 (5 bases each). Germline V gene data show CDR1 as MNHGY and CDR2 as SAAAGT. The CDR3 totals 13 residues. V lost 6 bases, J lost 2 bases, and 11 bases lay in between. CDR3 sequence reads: CASSNRDPYEQYF. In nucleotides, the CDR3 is TGTGCCAGCAGCAACCGGGACCCCTACGAGCAGTACTTC.

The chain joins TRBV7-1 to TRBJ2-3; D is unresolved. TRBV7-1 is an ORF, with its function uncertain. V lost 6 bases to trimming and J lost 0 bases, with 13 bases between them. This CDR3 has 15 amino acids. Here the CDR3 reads CASSEPPASTDTQYF. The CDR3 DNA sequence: TGTGCCAGCAGTGAACCCCCGGCTAGCACAGATACGCAGTATTTT.

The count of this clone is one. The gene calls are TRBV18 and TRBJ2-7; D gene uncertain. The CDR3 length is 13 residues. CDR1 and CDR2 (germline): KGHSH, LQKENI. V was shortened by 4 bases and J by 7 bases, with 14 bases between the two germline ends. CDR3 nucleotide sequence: TGTGCCAGCTCACTTCCAGCCCTGGGAGAGCAGTACTTC. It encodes CASSLPALGEQYF.